Listed below are T cell receptor beta chains from one sample, sequenced in a study of CXCR3-negative and CXCR3-positive naive CD8 T cells. No DNA is given; TCRdb re-called the 5' RACE reads and lists each CDR3 protein once. The table counts about 60,000 distinct CDR3 sequences; about 0.57% lies in the top ten. Sequencing was performed on naive CXCR3+ CD8+ T cells from blood. The source of these receptors is a human donor in good health. Some clones in this sample may be carry-over from other donors' samples. Each CDR3 is given with its conserved first and last residue.

V gene,J gene,CDR3 protein
TRBV10-3,TRBJ2-5,CAISAGLAGGYQETQYF
TRBV7-9,TRBJ2-4,CASSLVDRHVGDIQYF
TRBV15,TRBJ1-1,CATSTPGGLNTEAFF
TRBV6-5,TRBJ2-5,CASSYSEGGGRETQYF
TRBV28,TRBJ1-1,CASSLGGRTEAFF
TRBV20-1,TRBJ2-7,CSASPKGGPYEQYF
TRBV2,TRBJ2-1,CASSDIRGTLEQFF
TRBV7-9,TRBJ2-7,CASSLYGTGGHEQYF
TRBV29-1,TRBJ2-7,CSVVLGTDEQYF
TRBV7-9,TRBJ2-2,CASSQPSVGTNTGELFF
TRBV7-9,TRBJ2-1,CASSPVYNGQLF
TRBV28,TRBJ1-5,CASSLRAVSNQPQHF
TRBV18,TRBJ2-7,CASSPTDRLSSYEQYF
TRBV4-3,TRBJ2-3,CASSQDRIGRDSDTQYF
TRBV24-1,TRBJ2-1,CATSDLDSNNEQFF
TRBV7-9,TRBJ1-6,CASSYRQGEGSPLHF
TRBV28,TRBJ2-3,CASSPQQLADTQYF
TRBV7-9,TRBJ2-5,CASAGQETQYF
TRBV25-1,TRBJ2-3,CASSEQAPTQYF
TRBV3-1,TRBJ2-7,CASSPDRSSYEQYF
TRBV21-1,TRBJ2-7,CASKLGGVYEQYF
TRBV11-3,TRBJ2-7,CASSPRQGISEQYF
TRBV12-5,TRBJ1-2,CASGLDNYGYTF
TRBV6-6,TRBJ2-3,CASSLRRLTDTQYF
TRBV4-2,TRBJ2-3,CASSQDLASGTSTDTQYF
TRBV14,TRBJ2-3,CASSQEASLSTDTQYF
TRBV29-1,TRBJ1-3,CSVENPASSGNTIYF
TRBV5-6,TRBJ1-1,CASSLVVATEAFF
TRBV4-2,TRBJ1-2,CASSQSVNYGYTF
TRBV6-2/TRBV6-3,TRBJ1-4,CASKPHPGTEHEKLFF
TRBV27,TRBJ2-3,CASSLSIGYTDTQYF
TRBV12-3/TRBV12-4,TRBJ2-1,CASSLLGFEQFF
TRBV28,TRBJ2-7,CASSPRTAKISYEQYF
TRBV7-8,TRBJ2-4,CASSLVAGQGAYIQYF
TRBV14,TRBJ1-5,CASSRRGGQPQHF
TRBV4-1,TRBJ1-2,CASSVGGNGYTF
TRBV7-3,TRBJ2-7,CASSLRFGGSYEQYF
TRBV29-1,TRBJ2-3,CSVIDLYRESTDTQYF
TRBV20-1,TRBJ2-7,CSARAGISYEQYF
TRBV28,TRBJ2-1,CASSFKGYNEQFF
TRBV5-1,TRBJ2-1,CASAGDGLAGYNEQFF
TRBV6-6,TRBJ2-7,CASSYSGDSAYEQYF
TRBV5-1,TRBJ2-4,CASSLEGSENIQYF
TRBV5-6,TRBJ2-1,CASSLSSGTFSYNEQFF
TRBV20-1,TRBJ1-5,CSARIPGGNQPQHF
TRBV29-1,TRBJ2-2,CSVEAEIETGTGELFF
TRBV20-1,TRBJ2-3,CSASGYRTDTQYF